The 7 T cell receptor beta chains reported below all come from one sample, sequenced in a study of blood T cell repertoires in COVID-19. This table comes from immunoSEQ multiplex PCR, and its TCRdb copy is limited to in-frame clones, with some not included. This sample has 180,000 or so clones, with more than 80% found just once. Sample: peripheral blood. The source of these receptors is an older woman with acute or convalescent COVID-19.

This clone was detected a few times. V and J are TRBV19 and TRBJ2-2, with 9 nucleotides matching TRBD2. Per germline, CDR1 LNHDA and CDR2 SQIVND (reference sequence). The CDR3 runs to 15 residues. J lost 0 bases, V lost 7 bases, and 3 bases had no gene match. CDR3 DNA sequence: TGTGCCAGTAACCGCGGGAGGGCGAACACCGGGGAGCTGTTTTTT. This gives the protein CASNRGRANTGELFF.

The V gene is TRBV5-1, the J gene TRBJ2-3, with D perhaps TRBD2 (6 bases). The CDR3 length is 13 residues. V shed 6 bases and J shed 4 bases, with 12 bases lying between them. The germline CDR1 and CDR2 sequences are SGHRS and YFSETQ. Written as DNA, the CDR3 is TGCGCCAGCACAGGGCCGGGGGCAGATACGCAGTATTTT. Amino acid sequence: CASTGPGADTQYF.

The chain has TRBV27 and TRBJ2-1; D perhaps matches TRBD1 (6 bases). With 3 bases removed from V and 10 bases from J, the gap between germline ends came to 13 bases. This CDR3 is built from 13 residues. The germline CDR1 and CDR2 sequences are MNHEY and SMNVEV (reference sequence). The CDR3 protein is CASSFMTGGEQFF. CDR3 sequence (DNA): TGTGCCAGCAGTTTCATGACAGGCGGGGAGCAGTTCTTC.

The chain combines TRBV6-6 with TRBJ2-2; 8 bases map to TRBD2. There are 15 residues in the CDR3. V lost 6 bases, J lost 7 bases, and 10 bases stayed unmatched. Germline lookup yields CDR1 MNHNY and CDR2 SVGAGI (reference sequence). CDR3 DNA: TGTGCCAGCAGCCTCGGGGGGGGGCAAAGCGGGGAGCTGTTTTTT. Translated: CASSLGGGQSGELFF.

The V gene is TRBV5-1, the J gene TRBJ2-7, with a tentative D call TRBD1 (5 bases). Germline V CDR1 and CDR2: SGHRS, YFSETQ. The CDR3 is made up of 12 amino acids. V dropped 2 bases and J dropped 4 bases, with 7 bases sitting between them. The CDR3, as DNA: TGCGCCAGCAGCTTCCAGGGTTACGAGCAGTACTTC. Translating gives CASSFQGYEQYF.

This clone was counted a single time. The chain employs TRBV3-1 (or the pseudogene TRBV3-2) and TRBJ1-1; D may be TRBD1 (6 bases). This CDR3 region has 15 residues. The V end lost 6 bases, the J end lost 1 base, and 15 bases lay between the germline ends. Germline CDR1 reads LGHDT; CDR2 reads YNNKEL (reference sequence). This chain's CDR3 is CASRDTGTQNTEAFF. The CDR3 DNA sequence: TGTGCCAGCAGAGATACCGGGACACAGAACACTGAAGCTTTCTTT.

The DNA of the CDR3 is TGCAGCGGAACAGGGTTCGGCACTGAAGCTTTCTTT. Translation gives CSGTGFGTEAFF. This sequence joins TRBV29-1 and TRBJ1-1; D might be TRBD1 (6 bases). The CDR3 is made up of 12 amino acids. In germline, CDR1 is SQVTM, CDR2 ANQGSEA. V lost 7 bases and J lost 4, with 13 bases in between. The full variable domain, its missing parts supplied by reference TRBV29-1 and TRBJ1-1, is SAVISQKPSRDICQRGTSLTIQCQVDSQVTMMFWYRQQPGQSLTLIATANQGSEATYESGFVIDKFPISRPNLTFSTLTVSNMSPEDSSIYLCSGTGFGTEAFFGQGTRLTVV.